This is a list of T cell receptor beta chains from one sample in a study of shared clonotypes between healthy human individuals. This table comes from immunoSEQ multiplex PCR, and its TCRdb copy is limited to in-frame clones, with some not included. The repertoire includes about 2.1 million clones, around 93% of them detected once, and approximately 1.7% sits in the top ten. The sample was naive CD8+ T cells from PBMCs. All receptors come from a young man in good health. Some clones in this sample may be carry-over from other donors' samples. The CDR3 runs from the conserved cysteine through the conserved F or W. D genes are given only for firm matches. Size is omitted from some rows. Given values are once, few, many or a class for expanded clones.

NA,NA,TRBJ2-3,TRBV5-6,CASSPGATDTQYF,TGTGCCAGCAGCCCCGGAGCCACAGATACGCAGTATTTT
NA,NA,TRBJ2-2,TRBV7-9,CASSFPRSERNTGELFF,TGTGCCAGCAGCTTCCCGCGGAGCGAGAGAAACACCGGGGAGCTGTTTTTT
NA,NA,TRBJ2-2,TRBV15,CATSPAPAGSNTGELFF,TGTGCCACCAGCCCCGCCCCTGCGGGGTCGAACACCGGGGAGCTGTTTTTT
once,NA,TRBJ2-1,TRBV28,CASRPGPIDNEQFF,TGTGCCAGCAGACCCGGGCCCATTGACAATGAGCAGTTCTTC
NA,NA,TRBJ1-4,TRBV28,CASSPGSGGVKLFF,TGTGCCAGCAGCCCCGGGAGTGGCGGAGTAAAACTGTTTTTT
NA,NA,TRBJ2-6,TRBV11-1,CASRAAGANVLTF,TGTGCCAGCAGGGCGGCTGGGGCCAACGTCCTGACTTTC
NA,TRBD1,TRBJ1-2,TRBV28,CASIPHGGQGAHVYGYTF,TGTGCCAGCATTCCGCATGGGGGACAGGGGGCGCACGTCTATGGCTACACCTTC
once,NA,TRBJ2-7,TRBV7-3,CASSLSSARSYEQYF,TGTGCCAGCAGCTTAAGCAGCGCCCGCTCCTACGAGCAGTACTTC
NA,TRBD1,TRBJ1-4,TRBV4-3,CASSQDQQGAGEKLFF,TGCGCCAGCAGCCAAGATCAACAGGGGGCAGGGGAAAAACTGTTTTTT
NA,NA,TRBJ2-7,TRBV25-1,CASSTAGRTYEQYF,TGTGCCAGCAGTACGGCAGGCCGCACCTACGAGCAGTACTTC
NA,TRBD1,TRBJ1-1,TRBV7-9,CASSLRTGMNTEAFF,TGTGCCAGCAGCCTCAGGACAGGGATGAACACTGAAGCTTTCTTT
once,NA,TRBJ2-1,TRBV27,CATMGYSYNEQFF,TGTGCCACCATGGGGTACAGCTACAATGAGCAGTTCTTC
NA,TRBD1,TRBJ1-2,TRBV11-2,CASSLDKWDRGPGYGYTF,TGTGCCAGCAGCTTAGATAAGTGGGACAGGGGGCCAGGCTATGGCTACACCTTC
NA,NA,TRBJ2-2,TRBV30,CAWSVLTGAGELFF,TGTGCCTGGAGTGTACTAACGGGGGCCGGGGAGCTGTTTTTT
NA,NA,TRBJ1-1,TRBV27,CASSVYLNTEAFF,TGTGCCAGCAGTGTATACCTTAACACTGAAGCTTTCTTT
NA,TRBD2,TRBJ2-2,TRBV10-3,CAISEHSLAVKNTGELFF,TGTGCCATCAGTGAGCATTCACTAGCGGTTAAGAACACCGGGGAGCTGTTTTTT
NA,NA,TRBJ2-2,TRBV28,CASSSRSNTGELFF,TGTGCCAGCAGTTCCAGGTCGAACACCGGGGAGCTGTTTTTT
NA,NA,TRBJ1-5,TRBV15,CATSRDWSNQPQHF,TGTGCCACCAGCAGAGATTGGAGCAATCAGCCCCAGCATTTT
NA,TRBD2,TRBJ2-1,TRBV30,CAWTFGGRAHNEQFF,TGTGCCTGGACCTTTGGCGGGAGGGCCCACAATGAGCAGTTCTTC
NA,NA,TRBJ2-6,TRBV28,CASRNSGANVLTF,TGTGCCAGCAGGAACTCTGGGGCCAACGTCCTGACTTTC
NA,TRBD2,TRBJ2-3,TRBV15,CATSSGGWSTDTQYF,TGTGCCACCAGCAGCGGGGGGTGGAGCACAGATACGCAGTATTTT
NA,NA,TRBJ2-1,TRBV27,CATLYGSSYNEQFF,TGTGCCACCCTCTACGGAAGCTCCTACAATGAGCAGTTCTTC
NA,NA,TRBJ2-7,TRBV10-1,CASSESEGVGYEQYF,TGCGCCAGCAGTGAGTCGGAGGGGGTTGGCTACGAGCAGTACTTC
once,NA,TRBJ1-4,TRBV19,CASSVNKYQLFF,TGTGCCAGTAGTGTCAACAAGTACCAACTGTTTTTT
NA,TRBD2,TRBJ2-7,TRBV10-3,CATGTSGRDEQYF,TGTGCCACCGGGACTAGCGGGCGGGACGAGCAGTACTTC
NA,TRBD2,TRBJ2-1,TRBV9,CASSVGQKLAGGYPYNEQFF,TGTGCCAGCAGCGTGGGACAGAAACTAGCGGGAGGCTATCCCTACAATGAGCAGTTCTTC
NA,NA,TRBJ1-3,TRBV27,CASKVPSGNTIYF,TGTGCCAGCAAGGTCCCGTCTGGAAACACCATATATTTT
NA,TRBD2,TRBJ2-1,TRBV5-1,CASVRAGGVNNEQFF,TGCGCCAGCGTGAGAGCGGGAGGGGTTAACAATGAGCAGTTCTTC
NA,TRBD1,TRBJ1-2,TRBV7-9,CASSDKDRVLYGYTF,TGTGCCAGCAGCGATAAGGACAGGGTCCTCTATGGCTACACCTTC
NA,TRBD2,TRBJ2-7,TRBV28,CASSRGAGVYEQYF,TGTGCCAGCAGTCGCGGGGCGGGAGTCTACGAGCAGTACTTC
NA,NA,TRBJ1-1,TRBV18,CASSPLTNTEAFF,TGTGCCAGCTCACCGCTCACTAACACTGAAGCTTTCTTT
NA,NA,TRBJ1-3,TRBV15,CATSPRPGNTIYF,TGTGCCACCAGTCCTAGACCTGGAAACACCATATATTTT
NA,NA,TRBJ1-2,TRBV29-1,CSVDNRDNYGYTF,TGCAGCGTTGATAACAGGGATAACTATGGCTACACCTTC
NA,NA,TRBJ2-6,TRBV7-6,CASSLQTIGVSGANVLTF,TGTGCCAGCAGCTTACAAACCATCGGAGTCTCTGGGGCCAACGTCCTGACTTTC
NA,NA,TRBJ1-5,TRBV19,CASSIGRQQPQHF,TGTGCCAGTAGTATCGGGAGGCAACAGCCCCAGCATTTT
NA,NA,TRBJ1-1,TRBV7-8,CASSLTGSMNTEAFF,TGTGCCAGCAGCTTGACAGGAAGTATGAACACTGAAGCTTTCTTT
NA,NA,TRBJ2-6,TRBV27,CASTFLKSTGANVLTF,TGTGCCAGCACCTTCCTCAAGAGCACTGGGGCCAACGTCCTGACTTTC
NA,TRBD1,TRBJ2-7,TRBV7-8,CASSSRTGPGYEQYF,TGTGCCAGCAGCTCCAGGACAGGCCCGGGTTACGAGCAGTACTTC
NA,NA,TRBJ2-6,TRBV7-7,CASSLGPGFGANVLTF,TGTGCCAGCAGCTTAGGTCCGGGGTTCGGGGCCAACGTCCTGACTTTC